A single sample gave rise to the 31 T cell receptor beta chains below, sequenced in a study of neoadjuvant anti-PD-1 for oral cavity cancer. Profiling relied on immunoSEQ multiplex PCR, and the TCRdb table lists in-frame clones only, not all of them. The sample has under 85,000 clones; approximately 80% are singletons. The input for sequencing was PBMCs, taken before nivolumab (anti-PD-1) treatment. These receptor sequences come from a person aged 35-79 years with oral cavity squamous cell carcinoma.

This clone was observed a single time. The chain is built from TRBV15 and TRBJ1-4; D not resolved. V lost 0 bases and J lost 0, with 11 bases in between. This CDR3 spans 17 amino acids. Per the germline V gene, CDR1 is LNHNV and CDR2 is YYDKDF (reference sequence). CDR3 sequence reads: CATSRDRPVATNEKLFF. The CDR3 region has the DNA TGTGCCACCAGCAGAGATAGGCCAGTAGCAACTAATGAAAAACTGTTTTTT.

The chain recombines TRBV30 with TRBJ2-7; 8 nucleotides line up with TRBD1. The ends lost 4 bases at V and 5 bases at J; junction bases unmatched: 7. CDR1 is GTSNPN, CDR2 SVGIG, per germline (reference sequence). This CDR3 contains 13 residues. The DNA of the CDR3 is TGTGCCTGGACGAGGACAGGGCCCCACGAGCAGTACTTC. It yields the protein CAWTRTGPHEQYF.

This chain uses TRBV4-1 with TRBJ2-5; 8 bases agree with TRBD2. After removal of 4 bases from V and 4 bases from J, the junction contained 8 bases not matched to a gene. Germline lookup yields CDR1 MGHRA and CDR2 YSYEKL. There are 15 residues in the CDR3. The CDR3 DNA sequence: TGCGCCAGCAGCCCGCGGAGCGGGAGTCGAGAGACCCAGTACTTC. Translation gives CASSPRSGSRETQYF.

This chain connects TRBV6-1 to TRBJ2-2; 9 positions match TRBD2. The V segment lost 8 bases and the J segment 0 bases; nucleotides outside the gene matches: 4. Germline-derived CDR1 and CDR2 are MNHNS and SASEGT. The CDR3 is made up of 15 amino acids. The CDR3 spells CASVSSGTNTGELFF. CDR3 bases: TGTGCCAGCGTATCTAGCGGGACGAACACCGGGGAGCTGTTTTTT.

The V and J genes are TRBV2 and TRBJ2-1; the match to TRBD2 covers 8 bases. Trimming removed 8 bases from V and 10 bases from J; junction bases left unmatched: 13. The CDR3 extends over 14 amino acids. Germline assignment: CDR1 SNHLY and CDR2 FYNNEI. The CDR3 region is CASVGSGRKGEQFF. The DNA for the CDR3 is TGTGCCAGCGTTGGAAGCGGGAGAAAAGGGGAGCAGTTCTTC.

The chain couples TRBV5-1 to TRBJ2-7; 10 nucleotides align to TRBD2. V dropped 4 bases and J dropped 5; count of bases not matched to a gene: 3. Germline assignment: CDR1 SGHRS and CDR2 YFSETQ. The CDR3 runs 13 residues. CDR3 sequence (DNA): TGCGCCAGCAGCGCTACTAGCGGGAACGAGCAGTACTTC. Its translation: CASSATSGNEQYF.

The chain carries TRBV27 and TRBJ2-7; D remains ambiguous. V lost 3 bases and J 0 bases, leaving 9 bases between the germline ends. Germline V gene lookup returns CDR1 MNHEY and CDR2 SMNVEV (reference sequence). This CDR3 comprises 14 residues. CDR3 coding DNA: TGTGCCAGCAGTTTCTCCGACGGCTCCTACGAGCAGTACTTC. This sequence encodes CASSFSDGSYEQYF.

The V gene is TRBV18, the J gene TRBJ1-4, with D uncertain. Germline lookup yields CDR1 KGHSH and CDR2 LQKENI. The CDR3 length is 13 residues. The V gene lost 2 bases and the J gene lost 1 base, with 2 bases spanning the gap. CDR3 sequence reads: CASSPGTNEKLFF. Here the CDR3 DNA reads TGTGCCAGCTCACCAGGAACTAATGAAAAACTGTTTTTT.

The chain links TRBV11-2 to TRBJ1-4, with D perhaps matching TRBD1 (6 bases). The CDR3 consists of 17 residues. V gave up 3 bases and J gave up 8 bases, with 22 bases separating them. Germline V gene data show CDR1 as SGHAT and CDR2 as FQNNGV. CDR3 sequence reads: CASSLDRTGLGYEKLFF. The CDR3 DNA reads TGTGCCAGCAGCTTGGACCGCACAGGGTTGGGTTACGAAAAACTGTTTTTT.

The CDR3 spells CASITLTYEQYF. CDR3 bases: TGTGCCAGCATTACTCTTACCTACGAGCAGTACTTC. The genes are TRBV6-1 and TRBJ2-7; D not certain. The CDR3 spans 12 residues. V gave up 7 bases and J gave up 2 bases, with 9 bases separating them. CDR1 MNHNS and CDR2 SASEGT come from the germline V gene.

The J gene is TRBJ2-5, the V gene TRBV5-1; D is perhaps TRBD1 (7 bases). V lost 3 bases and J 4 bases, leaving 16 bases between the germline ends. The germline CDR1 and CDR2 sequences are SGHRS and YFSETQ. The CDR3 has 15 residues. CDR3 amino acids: CASSSTGARGETQYF. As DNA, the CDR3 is TGCGCCAGCAGCTCTACAGGGGCGCGGGGAGAGACCCAGTACTTC. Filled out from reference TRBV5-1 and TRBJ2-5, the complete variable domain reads KAGVTQTPRYLIKTRGQQVTLSCSPISGHRSVSWYQQTPGQGLQFLFEYFSETQRNKGNFPGRFSGRQFSNSRSEMNVSTLELGDSALYLCASSSTGARGETQYFGPGTRLLVL.

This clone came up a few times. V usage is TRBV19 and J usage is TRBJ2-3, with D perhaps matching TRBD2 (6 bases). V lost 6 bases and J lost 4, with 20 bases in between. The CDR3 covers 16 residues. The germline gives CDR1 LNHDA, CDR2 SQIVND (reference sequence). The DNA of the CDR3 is TGTGCCAGTAGCTTCTTGGCGGGAAGACAGTCAGATACGCAGTATTTT. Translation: CASSFLAGRQSDTQYF.

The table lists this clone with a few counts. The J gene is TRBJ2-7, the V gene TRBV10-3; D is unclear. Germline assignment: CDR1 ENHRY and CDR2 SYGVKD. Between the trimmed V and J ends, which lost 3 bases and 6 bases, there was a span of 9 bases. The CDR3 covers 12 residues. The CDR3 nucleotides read TGTGCCATCAGTGAACAAATAGGCGAGCAGTACTTC. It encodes CAISEQIGEQYF.

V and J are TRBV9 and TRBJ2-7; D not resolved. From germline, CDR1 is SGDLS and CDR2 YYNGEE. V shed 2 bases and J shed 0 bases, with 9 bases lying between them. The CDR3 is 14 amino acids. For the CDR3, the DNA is TGTGCCAGCAGCGTCCGAGCAGCCTCCTACGAGCAGTACTTC. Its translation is CASSVRAASYEQYF.

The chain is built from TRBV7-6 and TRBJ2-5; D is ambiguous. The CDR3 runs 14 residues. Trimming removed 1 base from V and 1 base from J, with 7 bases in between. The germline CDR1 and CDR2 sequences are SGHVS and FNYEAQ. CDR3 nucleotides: TGTGCCAGCAGCTTAGGGCCGCTCCAAGAGACCCAGTACTTC. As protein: CASSLGPLQETQYF.

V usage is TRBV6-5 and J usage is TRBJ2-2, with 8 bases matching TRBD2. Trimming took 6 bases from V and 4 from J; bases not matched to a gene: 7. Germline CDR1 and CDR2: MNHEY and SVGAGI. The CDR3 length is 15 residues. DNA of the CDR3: TGTGCCAGCAGGCCGGGGGGGAGAACCACCGGGGAGCTGTTTTTT. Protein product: CASRPGGRTTGELFF.

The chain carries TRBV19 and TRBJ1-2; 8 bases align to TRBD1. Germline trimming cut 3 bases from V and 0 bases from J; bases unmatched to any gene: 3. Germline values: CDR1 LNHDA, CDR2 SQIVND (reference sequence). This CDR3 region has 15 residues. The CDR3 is CASSMSTGANYGYTF. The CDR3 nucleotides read TGTGCCAGTAGTATGTCGACAGGGGCTAACTATGGCTACACCTTC. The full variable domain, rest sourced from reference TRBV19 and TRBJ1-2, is DGGITQSPKYLFRKEGQNVTLSCEQNLNHDAMYWYRQDPGQGLRLIYYSQIVNDFQKGDIAEGYSVSREKKESFPLTVTSAQKNPTAFYLCASSMSTGANYGYTFGSGTRLTVV.

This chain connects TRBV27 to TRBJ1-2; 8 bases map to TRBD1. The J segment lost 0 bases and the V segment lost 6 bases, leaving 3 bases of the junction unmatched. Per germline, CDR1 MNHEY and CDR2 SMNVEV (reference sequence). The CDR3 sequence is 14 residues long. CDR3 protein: CASRSGGSNYGYTF. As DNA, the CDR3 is TGTGCCAGCAGGTCAGGGGGCTCTAACTATGGCTACACCTTC.

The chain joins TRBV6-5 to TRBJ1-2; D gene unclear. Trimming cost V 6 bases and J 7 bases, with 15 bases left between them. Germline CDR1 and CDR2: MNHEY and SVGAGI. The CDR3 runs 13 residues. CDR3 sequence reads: CASSSMRLGGYTF. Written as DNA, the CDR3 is TGTGCCAGCAGCTCTATGCGACTTGGTGGCTACACCTTC.

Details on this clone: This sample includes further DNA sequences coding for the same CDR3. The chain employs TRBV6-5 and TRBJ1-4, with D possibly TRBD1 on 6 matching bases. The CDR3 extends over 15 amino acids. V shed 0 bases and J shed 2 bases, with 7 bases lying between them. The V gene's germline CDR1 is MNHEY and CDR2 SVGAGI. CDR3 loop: CASSYSGGTNEKLFF. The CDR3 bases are TGTGCCAGCAGTTACTCCGGGGGCACTAATGAAAAACTGTTTTTT.

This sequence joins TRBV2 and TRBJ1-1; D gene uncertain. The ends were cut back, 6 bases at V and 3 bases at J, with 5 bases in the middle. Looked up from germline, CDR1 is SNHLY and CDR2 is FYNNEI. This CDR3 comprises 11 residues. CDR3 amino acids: CASRLYTEAFF. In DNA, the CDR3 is TGTGCCAGCAGGCTTTACACTGAAGCTTTCTTT.

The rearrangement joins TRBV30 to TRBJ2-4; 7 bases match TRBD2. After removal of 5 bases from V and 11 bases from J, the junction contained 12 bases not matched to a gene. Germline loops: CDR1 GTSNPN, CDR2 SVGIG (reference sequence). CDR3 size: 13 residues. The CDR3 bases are TGTGCCTGGCGAGCGGGAAATTCTTGGGTTCAGTACTTC. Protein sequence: CAWRAGNSWVQYF.

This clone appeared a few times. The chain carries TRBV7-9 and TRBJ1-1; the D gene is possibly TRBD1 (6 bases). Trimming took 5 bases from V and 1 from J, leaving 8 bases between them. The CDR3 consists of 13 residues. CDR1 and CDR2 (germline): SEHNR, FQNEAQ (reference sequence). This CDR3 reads CASSLTGNTEAFF. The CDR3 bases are TGTGCCAGCAGCCTGACAGGGAACACTGAAGCTTTCTTT. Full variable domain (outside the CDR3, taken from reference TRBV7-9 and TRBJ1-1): DTGVSQNPRHKITKRGQNVTFRCDPISEHNRLYWYRQTLGQGPEFLTYFQNEAQLEKSRLLSDRFSAERPKGSFSTLEIQRTEQGDSAMYLCASSLTGNTEAFFGQGTRLTVV.

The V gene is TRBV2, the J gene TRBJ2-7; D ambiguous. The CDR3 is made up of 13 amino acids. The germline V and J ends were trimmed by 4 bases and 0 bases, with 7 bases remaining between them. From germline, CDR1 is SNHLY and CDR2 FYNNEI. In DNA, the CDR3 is TGTGCCAGCAGTGGGGTGAGCTCCTACGAGCAGTACTTC. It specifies CASSGVSSYEQYF.

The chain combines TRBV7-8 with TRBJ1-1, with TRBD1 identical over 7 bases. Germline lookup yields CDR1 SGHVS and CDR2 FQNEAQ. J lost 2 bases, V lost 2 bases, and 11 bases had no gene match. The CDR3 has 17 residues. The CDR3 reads CASSLPKGTGVNTEAFF. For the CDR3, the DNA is TGTGCCAGCAGCTTACCTAAGGGAACAGGGGTAAACACTGAAGCTTTCTTT.

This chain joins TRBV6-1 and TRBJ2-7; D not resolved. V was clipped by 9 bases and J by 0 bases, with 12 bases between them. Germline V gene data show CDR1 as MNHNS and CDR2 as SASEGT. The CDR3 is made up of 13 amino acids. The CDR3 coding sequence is TGTGCCAGTAGGACCCTAGTCTCCTACGAGCAGTACTTC. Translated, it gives CASRTLVSYEQYF.

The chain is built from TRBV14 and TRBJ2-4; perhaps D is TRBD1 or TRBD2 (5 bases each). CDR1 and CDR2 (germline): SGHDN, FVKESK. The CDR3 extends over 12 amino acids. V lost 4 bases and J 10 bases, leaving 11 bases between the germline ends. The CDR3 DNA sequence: TGTGCCAGCAGCCCGGGACCAGCGATTCAGTACTTC. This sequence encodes CASSPGPAIQYF. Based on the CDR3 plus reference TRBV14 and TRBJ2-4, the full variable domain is EAGVTQFPSHSVIEKGQTVTLRCDPISGHDNLYWYRRVMGKEIKFLLHFVKESKQDESGMPNNRFLAERTGGTYSTLKVQPAELEDSGVYFCASSPGPAIQYFGAGTRLSVL.

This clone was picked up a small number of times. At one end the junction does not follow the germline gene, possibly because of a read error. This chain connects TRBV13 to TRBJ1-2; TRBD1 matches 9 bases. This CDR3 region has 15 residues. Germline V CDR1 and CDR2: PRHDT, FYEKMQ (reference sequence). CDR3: CASSLGQGIVYGYTF. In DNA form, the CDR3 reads TGTGCCAGCAGCCTAGGACAGGGGATCGTTTATGGCTACACCTTC.

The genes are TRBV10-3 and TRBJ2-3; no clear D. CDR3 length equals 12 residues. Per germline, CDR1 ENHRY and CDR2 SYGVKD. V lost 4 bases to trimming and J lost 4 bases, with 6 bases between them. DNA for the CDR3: TGTGCCATCAGTGCCAGCTCAGATACGCAGTATTTT. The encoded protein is CAISASSDTQYF.

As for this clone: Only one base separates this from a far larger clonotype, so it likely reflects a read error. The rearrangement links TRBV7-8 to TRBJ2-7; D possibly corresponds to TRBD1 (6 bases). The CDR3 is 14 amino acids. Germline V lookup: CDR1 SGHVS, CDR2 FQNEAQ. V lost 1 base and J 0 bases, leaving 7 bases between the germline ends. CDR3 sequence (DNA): TGTGCCAGCAGCTTAGGGACAGCCTCCTACGAGCAGTACTTC. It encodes CASSLGTASYEQYF.

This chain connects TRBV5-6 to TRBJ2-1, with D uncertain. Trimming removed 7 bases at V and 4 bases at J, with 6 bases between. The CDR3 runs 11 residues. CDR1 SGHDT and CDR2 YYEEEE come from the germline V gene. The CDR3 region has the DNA TGTGCCAGCGGCACATACAATGAGCAGTTCTTC. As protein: CASGTYNEQFF. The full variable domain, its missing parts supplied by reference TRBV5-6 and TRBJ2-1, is DAGVTQSPTHLIKTRGQQVTLRCSPKSGHDTVSWYQQALGQGPQFIFQYYEEEERQRGNFPDRFSGHQFPNYSSELNVNALLLGDSALYLCASGTYNEQFFGPGTRLTVL.